Ten or more counts support the clone carrying this T cell receptor (beta chain). These data belong to a study of T cells in Graves' hyperthyroidism and ophthalmopathy. TCR beta CDR3 regions were amplified from RNA transcripts. First-round RT-PCR with HTBI primers amplified the TCR CDR3 region. TCRdb reprocessed the multiplex PCR reads via MiXCR and lists one record per CDR3 protein. The sample lists approximately 710,000 distinct CDR3 sequences, 17% occurring once. The receptor was derived from a man aged 45-65 years with Graves' hyperthyroidism. The sequenced sample consisted of blood.

CDR3 bases: TGTGCCATCAGTGTAGGGACACCCTCCTACGAGCAGTACTTC. It codes for CAISVGTPSYEQYF. The chain combines TRBV10-3 with TRBJ2-7; possible D gene TRBD1, 6 bases. Germline V gives CDR1 ENHRY, CDR2 SYGVKD. V dropped 4 bases and J dropped 0 bases, with 10 bases sitting between them. The CDR3 extends over 14 amino acids.